The clone carrying this T cell receptor beta chain turned up a few times. Its antigen is currently unknown. CDR1 and CDR2 from the germline V gene are SQVTM and ANQGSEA. V was cut by 0 bases and J by 2 bases, with 7 bases left in between. The CDR3 length is 13 residues. The sample comes from a study of T cell repertoires in cytomegalovirus infection. Study background: As its CMV epitopes, the study selected recently identified HLA-C-restricted and well-studied HLA-B-restricted targets.

Study results and caveats: It was HLA-C-restricted CMV-specific TCR beta clonotypes that dominated the response ex vivo.

TCRdb processed the reads anew with MiXCR; each CDR3 protein has one entry. Among some 310,000 distinct CDR3 sequences, approximately 25% were seen once, and the ten largest hold more than 10%. The chain carries TRBV29-1 and TRBJ1-1, with D uncertain. The clonotype originates from a human donor in good health (CMV status not recorded). Some clones in this sample may be carry-over from other donors' samples. The input for sequencing was cultured PBMCs, taken from culture after CMV antigen stimulation. The CDR3 sequence: CSVEDRLNTEAFF. CDR3 DNA: TGCAGCGTTGAAGATCGGCTAAACACTGAAGCTTTCTTT.